This T cell receptor (beta chain) is drawn from a study of blood T cells in healthy people across ages (dated by TCRdb to between 2014 and 2017). About the full investigation: In model experiments, template switching captured about one uniquely barcoded TCR beta cDNA molecule for every two T cells. To track age-related changes in TCR beta repertoire diversity, the study relied on deep sequencing normalized with unique cDNA molecular identifiers. The study analyzed two additional independent replicas of 1 million unique cDNA reads from the same blood draw for two donors, one aged 18 to 30 and one aged 80 or older. To avoid experimental bias, donors of different ages were randomly spread across the sequencing lanes. The donors were split into four age groups: young (average roughly 15 years), middle-aged (around 37), aged (approximately 60) and long-lived (under 90). What the work shows at the level of the full study, not this receptor alone: Estimates of total diversity based on one million sequenced T cells were regarded as lower bounds and as underestimates. The long-lived group showed more naive CD4+ T cells, fewer expanded clones and increased TCR diversity than the aged group, suggesting age selection. Observed TCR beta diversity per million T cells fell roughly linearly with age, and a significant reduction was already apparent by age approximately 41. There was a strong correlation between observed TCR beta diversity and the percentage of naive T cells measured by flow cytometry. Conclusive comparison of naive and antigen-experienced compartments was prevented by the profiling of bulk unsorted PBMCs. The CMV infection status of donors was not known, potentially confounding age-related changes in expanded clonotypes.

Concerning this clonotype itself: The clone's antigen remains unknown. Per-base qualities were not stored, and no clone one base away is much larger.

The library was built by means of 5' RACE. Sequencing was carried out with an Illumina HiSeq 2500. A second roughly 6 to 11 cycle PCR used a sample-barcoded 5' primer and a J-beta primer mix. A unique molecular identifier was introduced onto each TCR beta cDNA molecule by a template-switch 5' adaptor carrying 12 random nucleotides. Each sample yielded at least 3 million CDR3-containing paired-end reads. The Mint cDNA synthesis kit, primed by a TRBC-specific oligonucleotide, was used to synthesize first-strand cDNA from all RNA. Following uracil-DNA glycosylase treatment, a first 18-cycle PCR with universal primers M1SS and BC2_uni_R was performed on all cDNA. The study's processing was this. For normalization, 1 million high-quality reads, each with a distinct molecular identifier, were randomly selected from each sample. Instead of being binned into consensus sequences, reads with shared molecular identifiers were discarded. MiTCR, with a Q25 quality threshold and the strictest error-elimination algorithm, was used for CDR3 identification, clonotype clustering and error correction. A nonparametric unseen species model with Euler transformation was used to estimate a lower bound on total TCR beta diversity. TCRdb's own reprocessing of the public reads used fastp at Q25 and MiXCR and kept productive beta chains. Rows matching on CDR3 protein sequence are summarized as one entry with the most common DNA and genes. The V and J calls and clone size come from TCRdb's table, not from the authors' own analysis. For this sample the table gives about 770,000 distinct CDR3 sequences, of which under 45% were detected only once. Under 20% of the sample goes to the ten largest clones.

Systemically healthy Caucasian individuals from Russia, 35 to 40 in total and aged roughly 6 to 100 years, were included as donors. Roughly 9.5 milliliters of peripheral blood were drawn from each donor into EDTA-treated Vacutainer tubes. Ficoll-Paque density-gradient centrifugation was used to isolate PBMCs, with at least 7 million per sample. Trizol reagent was used to extract total RNA from the PBMCs, yielding at least 6 micrograms per sample. For every donor, an aliquot of PBMCs went through flow cytometry to measure the percentages of naive CD45RAhigh/CD27high T cells. According to the germline V gene, CDR1 reads SGHVS and CDR2 reads FQNEAQ. Measured from the cysteine to the phenylalanine, the CDR3 is 14 residues long. Only CDR3 DNA is held: 42 bases, read in frame from base 1. The germline V end is reduced by 6 bases and the J end by 7 bases; junction bases left unmatched: 6.

Sequences were obtained from blood. This receptor was identified in a man in his 60s in good health. The V and J genes are TRBV7-8 and TRBJ2-1, with 10 bases aligning to TRBD1. CDR3 sequence: CASRKGTGANEQFF. The sequence in DNA is TGTGCCAGCAGAAAAGGGACAGGGGCAAATGAGCAGTTCTTC. Full variable domain (CDR3 extended with the reference TRBV7-8 and TRBJ2-1 proteins): GAGVSQSPRYKVAKRGQDVALRCDPISGHVSLFWYQQALGQGPEFLTYFQNEAQLDKSGLPSDRFFAERPEGSVSTLKIQRTQQEDSAVYLCASRKGTGANEQFFGPGTRLTVL.